A selection of T cell receptor beta chains follows, all from one sample in a study of shared clonotypes between healthy human individuals. TCRdb's table, derived via immunoSEQ multiplex PCR, lists solely in-frame clones and lacks some. The profile shows approximately 500,000 clones, less than 96% of them singletons. The specimen was naive CD4+ T cells sorted from blood. The receptor source for this set is a woman between 25 and 40 years old in good health. Each CDR3 is given with its conserved first and last residue. A D gene is named only where the DNA matches it firmly. Where a row states a size, it is once, few, many or the class of an expanded clone; other rows omit it.

TRBJ1-4 once TRBV4-1 . CASSQVSLRAANEKLFF TGCGCCAGCAGCCAAGTAAGCCTGAGGGCAGCTAATGAAAAACTGTTTTTT
TRBJ1-4 . TRBV28 . CASSPGNNEKLFF TGTGCCAGCAGTCCGGGGAATAATGAAAAACTGTTTTTT
TRBJ2-5 . TRBV28 TRBD2 CASSSRSGRYQETQYF TGTGCCAGCAGTTCTCGTAGCGGGAGGTACCAAGAGACCCAGTACTTC
TRBJ2-2 . TRBV7-2 . CASSLRATGELFF TGTGCCAGCAGCCTGAGAGCCACCGGGGAGCTGTTTTTT
TRBJ2-7 . TRBV19 . CASSKYLEGGFYEQYF TGTGCCAGTAGTAAGTATTTGGAGGGTGGATTCTACGAGCAGTACTTC
TRBJ2-2 once TRBV18 TRBD2 CASSLGLAGQNTGELFF TGTGCCAGCTCGCTTGGGCTAGCGGGACAAAACACCGGGGAGCTGTTTTTT
TRBJ1-2 once TRBV6-6 . CASSGDLNYGYTF TGTGCCAGCAGTGGAGACCTTAACTATGGCTACACCTTC
TRBJ2-3 once TRBV5-1 TRBD1 CASTPGTGVSTQYF TGCGCCAGCACCCCGGGGACAGGGGTATCTACGCAGTATTTT
TRBJ1-6 . TRBV28 . CASSPPGRNSPLHF TGTGCCAGCAGTCCCCCCGGGAGAAATTCACCCCTCCACTTT
TRBJ2-7 once TRBV28 . CASSSGRSYEQYF TGTGCCAGCAGTTCGGGCCGCTCCTACGAGCAGTACTTC
TRBJ2-5 . TRBV18 TRBD2 CASSPGGGETQYF TGTGCCAGCTCACCAGGCGGGGGGGAGACCCAGTACTTC